A selection of T cell receptor beta chains follows, all from one sample in a study of blood T cells in healthy people across ages. TCRdb fed the 5' RACE reads into MiXCR, producing one record per CDR3 protein. The data hold fewer than 2 million distinct CDR3 sequences, with approximately 39% observed a single time. The sample was blood. These receptors all stem from a human donor in good health. CDR3s include the opening cysteine and the closing phenylalanine or tryptophan. D genes are given only for firm matches. Rows may omit the clone size; those that give it use once, few, many or a size class.

V gene	D gene	clone size	J gene	CDR3 length	CDR3 protein	CDR3 DNA
TRBV7-3	-	few	TRBJ2-7	18	CASSPTQKTGPRGYEQYF	TGTGCCAGCAGCCCGACCCAAAAAACCGGGCCGCGTGGCTACGAGCAGTACTTC
TRBV29-1	-	-	TRBJ1-1	12	CSVAGGDTEAFF	TGCAGCGTTGCGGGTGGGGACACTGAAGCTTTCTTT
TRBV7-3	-	few	TRBJ2-1	13	CASSLAREGSQFF	TGTGCCAGCAGCCTCGCGCGGGAAGGGTCACAGTTCTTC
TRBV20-1	-	-	TRBJ2-7	12	CSARWGDYEQYF	TGCAGTGCTAGATGGGGGGACTACGAGCAGTACTTC
TRBV7-2	TRBD1	many	TRBJ1-2	15	CASSLAQGADHGYTF	TGTGCCAGCAGCTTAGCACAGGGGGCTGATCATGGCTACACCTTC
TRBV20-1	-	-	TRBJ1-2	11	CSARDDYGYTF	TGCAGTGCCAGGGATGACTATGGCTACACCTTC
TRBV6-6	TRBD2	-	TRBJ2-7	17	CASSLGTSGGPAYEQYF	TGTGCCAGCAGCCTCGGGACTAGCGGGGGCCCCGCCTACGAGCAGTACTTC
TRBV10-3	TRBD1	few	TRBJ2-7	17	CAIRWTGITPSNYEQYF	TGTGCCATCAGATGGACAGGGATCACCCCATCCAATTACGAGCAGTACTTC
TRBV12-3/TRBV12-4	-	-	TRBJ2-3	14	CASSPGPLNGTQYF	TGTGCCAGCAGTCCCGGTCCCCTAAACGGTACGCAGTATTTT
TRBV7-9	-	-	TRBJ1-2	12	CASPPGGGGYTF	TGTGCCAGCCCGCCGGGGGGCGGAGGCTACACCTTC
TRBV7-2	-	few	TRBJ2-7	13	CASSLIDWGGQYF	TGTGCCAGCAGCTTAATCGACTGGGGCGGGCAGTACTTC
TRBV24-1	-	-	TRBJ2-1	15	CATSDLDSVDNEQFF	TGTGCCACCAGTGATTTGGACAGTGTGGACAATGAGCAGTTCTTC
TRBV7-9	TRBD1	-	TRBJ2-7	16	CASSSSGDSFDNEQYF	TGTGCCAGCAGCTCCTCCGGGGACAGTTTCGACAATGAGCAGTACTTC
TRBV4-2	-	few	TRBJ2-6	16	CASSHPLASGANVLTF	TGTGCCAGCAGCCATCCACTAGCTTCTGGGGCCAACGTCCTGACTTTC
TRBV20-1	-	-	TRBJ1-5	16	CSARDRLRGDNQPQHF	TGCAGTGCTAGAGATCGGTTACGCGGGGACAATCAGCCCCAGCATTTT
TRBV7-2	TRBD2	-	TRBJ2-5	16	CASSLTYGGAGETQYF	TGTGCCAGCAGCCTAACCTACGGGGGGGCCGGGGAGACCCAGTACTTC